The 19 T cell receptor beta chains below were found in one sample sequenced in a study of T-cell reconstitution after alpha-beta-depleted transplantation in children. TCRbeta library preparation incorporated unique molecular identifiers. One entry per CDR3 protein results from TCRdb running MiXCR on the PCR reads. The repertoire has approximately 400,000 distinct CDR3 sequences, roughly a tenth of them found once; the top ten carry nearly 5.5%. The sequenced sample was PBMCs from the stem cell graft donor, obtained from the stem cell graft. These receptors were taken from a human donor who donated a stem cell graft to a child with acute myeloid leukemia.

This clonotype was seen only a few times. This CDR3 is CAISEETGENIQYF. In nucleotides, the CDR3 is TGTGCCATCAGTGAAGAGACAGGGGAAAACATTCAGTACTTC. The chain combines TRBV10-3 with TRBJ2-4, with 8 bases fitting TRBD1. V dropped 3 bases and J dropped 5; count of bases not matched to a gene: 3. This CDR3 is built from 14 residues. Germline V gene lookup returns CDR1 ENHRY and CDR2 SYGVKD.

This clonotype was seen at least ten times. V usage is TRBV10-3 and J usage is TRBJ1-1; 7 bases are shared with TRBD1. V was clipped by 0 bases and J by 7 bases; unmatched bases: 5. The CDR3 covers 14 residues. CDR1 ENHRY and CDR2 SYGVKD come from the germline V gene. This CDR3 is CAISESRGQHEAFF. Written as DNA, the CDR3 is TGTGCCATCAGTGAGTCGAGGGGGCAGCATGAAGCTTTCTTT.

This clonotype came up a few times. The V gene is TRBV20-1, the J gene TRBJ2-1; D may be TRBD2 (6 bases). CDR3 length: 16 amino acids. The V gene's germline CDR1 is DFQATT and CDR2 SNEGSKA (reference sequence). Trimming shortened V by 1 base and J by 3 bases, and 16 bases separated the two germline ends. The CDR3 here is CSARGGNGSSYNEQFF. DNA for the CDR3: TGCAGTGCTAGAGGGGGTAACGGGAGCAGCTACAATGAGCAGTTCTTC.

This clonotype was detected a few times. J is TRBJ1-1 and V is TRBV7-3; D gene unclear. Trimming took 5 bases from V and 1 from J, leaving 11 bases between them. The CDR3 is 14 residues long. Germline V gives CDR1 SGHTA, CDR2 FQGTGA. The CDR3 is CASSVEGGNTEAFF. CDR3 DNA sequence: TGTGCCAGCAGCGTGGAAGGCGGGAACACTGAAGCTTTCTTT.

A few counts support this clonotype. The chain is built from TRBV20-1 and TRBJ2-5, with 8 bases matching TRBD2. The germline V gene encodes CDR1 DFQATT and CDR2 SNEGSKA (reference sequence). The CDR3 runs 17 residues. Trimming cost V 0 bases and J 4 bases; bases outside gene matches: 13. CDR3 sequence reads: CSARDYPGLVGRETQYF. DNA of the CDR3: TGCAGTGCTAGAGATTATCCGGGACTAGTGGGCCGAGAGACCCAGTACTTC.

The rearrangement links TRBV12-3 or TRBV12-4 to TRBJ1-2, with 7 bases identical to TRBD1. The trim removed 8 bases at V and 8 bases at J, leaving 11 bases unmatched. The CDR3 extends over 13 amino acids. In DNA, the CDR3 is TGTGCCAGCCTCTCACAGGGGTACGGCGGCTACACCTTC. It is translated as CASLSQGYGGYTF.

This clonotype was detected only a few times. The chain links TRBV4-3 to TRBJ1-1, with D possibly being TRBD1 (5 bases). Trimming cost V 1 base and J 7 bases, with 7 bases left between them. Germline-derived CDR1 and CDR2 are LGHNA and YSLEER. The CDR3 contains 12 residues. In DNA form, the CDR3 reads TGCGCCAGCAGCCAAGGGGGGTATGAAGCTTTCTTT. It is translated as CASSQGGYEAFF.

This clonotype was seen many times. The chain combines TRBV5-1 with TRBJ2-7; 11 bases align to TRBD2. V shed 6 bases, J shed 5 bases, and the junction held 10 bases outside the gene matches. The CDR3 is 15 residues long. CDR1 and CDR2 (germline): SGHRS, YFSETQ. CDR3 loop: CASTPRTSGLHEQYF. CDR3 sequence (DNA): TGCGCCAGCACCCCTCGGACTAGCGGGTTACACGAGCAGTACTTC. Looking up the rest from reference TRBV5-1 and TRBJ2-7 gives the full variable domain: KAGVTQTPRYLIKTRGQQVTLSCSPISGHRSVSWYQQTPGQGLQFLFEYFSETQRNKGNFPGRFSGRQFSNSRSEMNVSTLELGDSALYLCASTPRTSGLHEQYFGPGTRLTVT.

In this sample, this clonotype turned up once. The chain's CDR3 is CASSPLLRGENTEAFF. The CDR3 DNA follows: TGTGCCAGCAGCCCACTCCTCAGGGGGGAGAACACTGAAGCTTTCTTT. V is TRBV9 and J is TRBJ1-1; TRBD1 aligns across 7 bases. Germline loops: CDR1 SGDLS, CDR2 YYNGEE. V was pared by 4 bases and J by 1 base, with 10 bases of the junction left unmatched. The CDR3 is 16 residues long.

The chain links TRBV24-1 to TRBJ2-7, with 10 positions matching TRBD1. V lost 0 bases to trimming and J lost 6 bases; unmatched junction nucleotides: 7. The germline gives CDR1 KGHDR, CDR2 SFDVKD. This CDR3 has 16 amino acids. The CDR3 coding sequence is TGTGCCACCAGTGATTTGCGGACAGGGGGTATCTGCGAGCAGTACTTC. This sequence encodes CATSDLRTGGICEQYF.

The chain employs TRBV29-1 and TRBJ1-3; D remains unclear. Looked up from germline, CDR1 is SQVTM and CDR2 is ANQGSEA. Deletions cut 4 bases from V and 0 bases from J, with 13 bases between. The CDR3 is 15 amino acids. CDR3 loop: CSVVGGQSSGNTIYF. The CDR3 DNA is TGCAGCGTTGTAGGCGGTCAGAGCTCTGGAAACACCATATATTTT.

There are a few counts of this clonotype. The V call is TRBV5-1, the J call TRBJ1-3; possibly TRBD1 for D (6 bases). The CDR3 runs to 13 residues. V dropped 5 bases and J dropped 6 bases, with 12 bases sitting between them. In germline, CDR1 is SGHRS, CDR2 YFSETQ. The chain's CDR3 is CASRTGHENTIYF. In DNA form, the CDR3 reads TGCGCCAGCAGGACGGGACACGAAAACACCATATATTTT.

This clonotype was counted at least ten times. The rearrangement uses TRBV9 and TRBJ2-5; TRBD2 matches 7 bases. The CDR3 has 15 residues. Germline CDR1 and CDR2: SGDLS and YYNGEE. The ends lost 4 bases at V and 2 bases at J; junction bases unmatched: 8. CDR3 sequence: CASSQRLGLQETQYF. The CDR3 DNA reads TGTGCCAGCAGCCAGAGGCTGGGACTACAAGAGACCCAGTACTTC.

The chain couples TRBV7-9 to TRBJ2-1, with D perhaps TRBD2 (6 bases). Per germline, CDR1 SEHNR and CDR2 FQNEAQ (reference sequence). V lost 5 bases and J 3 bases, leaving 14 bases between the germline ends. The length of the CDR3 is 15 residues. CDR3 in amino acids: CASSLRQGGYNEQFF. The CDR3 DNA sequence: TGTGCCAGCAGCCTCCGGCAGGGAGGCTACAATGAGCAGTTCTTC.

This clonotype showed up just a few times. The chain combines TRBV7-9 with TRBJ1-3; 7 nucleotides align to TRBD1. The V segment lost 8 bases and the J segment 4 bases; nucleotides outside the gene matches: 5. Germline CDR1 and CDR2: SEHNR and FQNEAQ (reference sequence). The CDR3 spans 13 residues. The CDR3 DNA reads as TGTGCCAGCCGCGACAGGGCGGGAAACACCATATATTTT. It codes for CASRDRAGNTIYF.

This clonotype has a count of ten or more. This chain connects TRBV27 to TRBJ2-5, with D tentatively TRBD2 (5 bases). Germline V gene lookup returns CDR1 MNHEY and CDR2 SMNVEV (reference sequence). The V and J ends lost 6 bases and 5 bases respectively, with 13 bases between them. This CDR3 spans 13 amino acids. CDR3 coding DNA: TGTGCCAGCAGGCGAGGGATGGAGGAGACCCAGTACTTC. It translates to CASRRGMEETQYF.

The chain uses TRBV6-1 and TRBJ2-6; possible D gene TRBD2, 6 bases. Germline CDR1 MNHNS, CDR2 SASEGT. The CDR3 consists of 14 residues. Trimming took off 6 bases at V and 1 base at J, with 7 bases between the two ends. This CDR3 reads CASRSGSGANVLTF. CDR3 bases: TGTGCCAGCAGGAGCGGGTCTGGGGCCAACGTCCTGACTTTC.

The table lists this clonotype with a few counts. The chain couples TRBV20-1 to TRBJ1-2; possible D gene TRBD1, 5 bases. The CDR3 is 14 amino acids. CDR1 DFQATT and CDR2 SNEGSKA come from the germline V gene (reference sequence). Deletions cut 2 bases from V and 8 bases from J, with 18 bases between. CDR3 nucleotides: TGCAGTGCTAGAAAGCTGGGGACCTCCTACGGCTACACCTTC. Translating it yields CSARKLGTSYGYTF.

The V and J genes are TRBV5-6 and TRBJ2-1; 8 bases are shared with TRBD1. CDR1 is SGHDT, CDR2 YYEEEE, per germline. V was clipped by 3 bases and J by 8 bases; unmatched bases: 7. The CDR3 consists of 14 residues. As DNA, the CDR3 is TGTGCCAGCAGCTGGACAGGGCGAAGGGATGAGCAGTTCTTC. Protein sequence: CASSWTGRRDEQFF. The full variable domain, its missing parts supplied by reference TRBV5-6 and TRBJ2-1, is DAGVTQSPTHLIKTRGQQVTLRCSPKSGHDTVSWYQQALGQGPQFIFQYYEEEERQRGNFPDRFSGHQFPNYSSELNVNALLLGDSALYLCASSWTGRRDEQFFGPGTRLTVL.